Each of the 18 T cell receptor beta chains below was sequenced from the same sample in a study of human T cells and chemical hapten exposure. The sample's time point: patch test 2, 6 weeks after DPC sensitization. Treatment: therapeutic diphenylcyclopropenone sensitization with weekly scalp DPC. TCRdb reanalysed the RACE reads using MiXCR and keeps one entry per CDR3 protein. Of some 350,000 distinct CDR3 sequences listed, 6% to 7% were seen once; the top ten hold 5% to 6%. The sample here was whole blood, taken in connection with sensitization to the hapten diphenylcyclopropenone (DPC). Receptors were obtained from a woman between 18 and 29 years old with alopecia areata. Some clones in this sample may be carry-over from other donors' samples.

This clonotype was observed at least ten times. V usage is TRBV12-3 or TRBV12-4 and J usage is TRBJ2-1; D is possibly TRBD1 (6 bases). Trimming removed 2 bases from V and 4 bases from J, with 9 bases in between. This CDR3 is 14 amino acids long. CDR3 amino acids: CASSLPQGYNEQFF. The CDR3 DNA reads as TGTGCCAGCAGTTTACCGCAGGGGTACAATGAGCAGTTCTTC.

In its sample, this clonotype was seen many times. CDR3 sequence (DNA): TGTGCCAGCAGCCGAACCAACGACAGGGCCGGAGGAGCTTTCTTT. Translating it yields CASSRTNDRAGGAFF. The V call is TRBV13, the J call TRBJ1-1, with TRBD1 matching over 7 bases. The junction had 16 bases not matched to a gene; V was cut back by 5 bases and J by 10 bases. In germline, CDR1 is PRHDT, CDR2 FYEKMQ (reference sequence). The length of the CDR3 is 15 residues.

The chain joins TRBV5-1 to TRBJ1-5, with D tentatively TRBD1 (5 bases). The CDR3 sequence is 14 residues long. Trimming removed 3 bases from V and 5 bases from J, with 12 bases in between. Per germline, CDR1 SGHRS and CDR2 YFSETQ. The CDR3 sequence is CASSYQGLDQPQHF. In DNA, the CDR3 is TGCGCCAGCAGCTATCAGGGTTTGGATCAGCCCCAGCATTTT.

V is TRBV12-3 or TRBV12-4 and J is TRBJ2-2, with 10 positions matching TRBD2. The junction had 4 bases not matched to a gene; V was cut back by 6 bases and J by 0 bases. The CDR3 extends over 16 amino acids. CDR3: CASSPLAGANTGELFF. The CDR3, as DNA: TGTGCCAGCAGCCCTCTAGCGGGGGCGAACACCGGGGAGCTGTTTTTT.

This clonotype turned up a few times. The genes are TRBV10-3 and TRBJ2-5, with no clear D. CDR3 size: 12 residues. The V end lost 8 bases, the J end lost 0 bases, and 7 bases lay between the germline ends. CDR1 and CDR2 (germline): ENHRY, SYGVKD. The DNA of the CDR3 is TGTGCCATCGCGACAAACCAAGAGACCCAGTACTTC. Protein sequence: CAIATNQETQYF.

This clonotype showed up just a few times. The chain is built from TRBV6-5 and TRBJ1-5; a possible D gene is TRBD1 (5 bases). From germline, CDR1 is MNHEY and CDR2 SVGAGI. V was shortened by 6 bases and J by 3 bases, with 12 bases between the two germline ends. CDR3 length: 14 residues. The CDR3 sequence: CASRPGDLNQPQHF. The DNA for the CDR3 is TGTGCCAGCAGGCCGGGGGACCTCAATCAGCCCCAGCATTTT.

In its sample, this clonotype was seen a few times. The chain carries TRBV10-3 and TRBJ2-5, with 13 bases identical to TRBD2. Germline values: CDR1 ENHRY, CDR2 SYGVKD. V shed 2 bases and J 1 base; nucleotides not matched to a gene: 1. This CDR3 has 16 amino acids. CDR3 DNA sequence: TGTGCCATCAGTGAGGGACTAGCGGGGGCCCAAGAGACCCAGTACTTC. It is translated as CAISEGLAGAQETQYF.

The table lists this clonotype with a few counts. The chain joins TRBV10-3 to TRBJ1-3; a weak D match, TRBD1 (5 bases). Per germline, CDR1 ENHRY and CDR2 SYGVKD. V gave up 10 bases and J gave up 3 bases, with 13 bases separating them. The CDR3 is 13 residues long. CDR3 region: CATHGGHGNTIYF. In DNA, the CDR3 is TGTGCCACCCATGGCGGACATGGAAACACCATATATTTT.

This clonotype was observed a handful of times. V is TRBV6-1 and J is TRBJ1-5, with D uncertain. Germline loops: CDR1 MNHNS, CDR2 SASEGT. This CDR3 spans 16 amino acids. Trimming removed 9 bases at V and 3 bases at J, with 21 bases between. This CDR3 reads CASRVHMREHNQPQHF. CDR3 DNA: TGTGCCAGTAGGGTACATATGCGGGAGCACAATCAGCCCCAGCATTTT.

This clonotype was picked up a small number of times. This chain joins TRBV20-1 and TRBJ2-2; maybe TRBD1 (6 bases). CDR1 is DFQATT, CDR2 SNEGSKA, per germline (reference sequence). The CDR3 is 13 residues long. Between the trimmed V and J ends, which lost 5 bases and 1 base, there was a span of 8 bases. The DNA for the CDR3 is TGCAGTGCTCCAGGGGAGAACACCGGGGAGCTGTTTTTT. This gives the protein CSAPGENTGELFF.

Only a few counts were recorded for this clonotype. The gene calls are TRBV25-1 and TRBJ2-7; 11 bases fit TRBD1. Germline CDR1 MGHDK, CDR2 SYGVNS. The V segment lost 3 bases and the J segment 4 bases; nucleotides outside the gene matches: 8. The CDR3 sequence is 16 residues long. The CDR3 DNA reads TGTGCCAGCAGTGATTCCGGACAGGGGGCTTTGTACGAGCAGTACTTC. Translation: CASSDSGQGALYEQYF.

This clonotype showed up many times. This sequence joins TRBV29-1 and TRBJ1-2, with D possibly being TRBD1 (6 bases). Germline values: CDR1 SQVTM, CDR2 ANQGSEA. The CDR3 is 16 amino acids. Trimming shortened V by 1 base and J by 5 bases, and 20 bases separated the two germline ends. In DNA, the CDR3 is TGCAGCGTTGAAGCCCCCGAAGGCCCGAGGGGGTATGGCTACACCTTC. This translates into CSVEAPEGPRGYGYTF. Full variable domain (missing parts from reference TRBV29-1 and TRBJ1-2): SAVISQKPSRDICQRGTSLTIQCQVDSQVTMMFWYRQQPGQSLTLIATANQGSEATYESGFVIDKFPISRPNLTFSTLTVSNMSPEDSSIYLCSVEAPEGPRGYGYTFGSGTRLTVV.

In DNA form, the CDR3 reads TGTGCCAGCGGGAGCTCCTACGAGCAGTACTTC. As protein: CASGSSYEQYF. This sequence joins TRBV12-3 or TRBV12-4 and TRBJ2-7, with TRBD2 as a possible D gene (5 bases). The CDR3 spans 11 residues. V lost 8 bases, J lost 0 bases, and 5 bases lay in between.

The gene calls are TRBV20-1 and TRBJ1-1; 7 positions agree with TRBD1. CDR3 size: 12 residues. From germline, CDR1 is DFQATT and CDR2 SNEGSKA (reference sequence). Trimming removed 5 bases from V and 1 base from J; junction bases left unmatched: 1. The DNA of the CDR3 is TGCAGTGCTCACAGGGGGAACACTGAAGCTTTCTTT. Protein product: CSAHRGNTEAFF.

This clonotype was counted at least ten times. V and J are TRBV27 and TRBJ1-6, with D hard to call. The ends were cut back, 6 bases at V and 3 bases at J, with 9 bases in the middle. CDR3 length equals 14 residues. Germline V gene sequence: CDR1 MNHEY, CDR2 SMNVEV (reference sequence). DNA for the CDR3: TGTGCCAGCAGGGCGGGTAACTATAATTCACCCCTCCACTTT. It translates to CASRAGNYNSPLHF.

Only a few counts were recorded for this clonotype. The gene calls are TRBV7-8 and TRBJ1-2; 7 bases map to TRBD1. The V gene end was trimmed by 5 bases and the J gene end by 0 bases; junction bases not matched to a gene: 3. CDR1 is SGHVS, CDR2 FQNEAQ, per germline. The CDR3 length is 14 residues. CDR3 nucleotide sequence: TGTGCCAGCAGCCAACAGGGGTCTAACTATGGCTACACCTTC. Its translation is CASSQQGSNYGYTF.

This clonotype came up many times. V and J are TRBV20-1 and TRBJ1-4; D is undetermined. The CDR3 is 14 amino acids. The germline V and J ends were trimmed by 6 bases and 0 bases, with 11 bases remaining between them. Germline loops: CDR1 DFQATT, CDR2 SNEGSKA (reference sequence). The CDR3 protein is CSASSGSTNEKLFF. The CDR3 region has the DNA TGCAGTGCCAGCTCCGGATCAACTAATGAAAAACTGTTTTTT.

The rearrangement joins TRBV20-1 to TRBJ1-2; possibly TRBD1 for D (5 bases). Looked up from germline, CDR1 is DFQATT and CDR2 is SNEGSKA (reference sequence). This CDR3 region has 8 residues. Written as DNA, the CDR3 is TGCGGGGGCTATGGCTACACCTTC. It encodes CGGYGYTF.